These 26 T cell receptor beta chains came from one sample sequenced in a study of blood T cell repertoires in COVID-19. The repertoire was sequenced with immunoSEQ multiplex PCR; TCRdb's copy has only in-frame clones and lacks some. The data contain about 230,000 clones, more than 70% of them singletons. The sequencing input was peripheral blood. These TCRs come from a man at least 80 years old with acute or convalescent COVID-19.

The gene calls are TRBV7-3 and TRBJ2-2, with D possibly matching TRBD1 (6 bases). CDR1 and CDR2 from the germline V gene are SGHTA and FQGTGA. This CDR3 region has 14 residues. V lost 5 bases, J lost 3 bases, and 10 bases lay in between. CDR3 sequence reads: CASSTGQYTGELFF. In nucleotides, the CDR3 is TGTGCCAGCAGCACAGGGCAGTACACCGGGGAGCTGTTTTTT.

The V call is TRBV5-1, the J call TRBJ1-1; tentatively, D is TRBD1 (6 bases). Trimming left V 4 bases short and J 4 bases short, with 17 bases between. Germline V lookup: CDR1 SGHRS, CDR2 YFSETQ. CDR3 length: 15 residues. The CDR3 is CASSPGGGSGTEAFF. The DNA of the CDR3 is TGCGCCAGCAGCCCCGGTGGGGGCTCGGGCACTGAAGCTTTCTTT.

CDR3 region: CASARDETQYF. DNA of the CDR3: TGCGCCAGCGCCCGAGATGAGACCCAGTACTTC. The chain combines TRBV4-1 with TRBJ2-5, with D hard to call. Per germline, CDR1 MGHRA and CDR2 YSYEKL. The CDR3 sequence is 11 residues long. V dropped 8 bases and J dropped 5 bases, with 9 bases sitting between them.

CDR3 DNA: TGTGCCAGCAGTGAGCCTCCCAGCGGATATGGCTACACCTTC. It translates to CASSEPPSGYGYTF. This sequence joins TRBV6-1 and TRBJ1-2; D is unresolved. The CDR3 is 14 residues long. Per the germline V gene, CDR1 is MNHNS and CDR2 is SASEGT. V shed 3 bases and J shed 5 bases, with 13 bases lying between them.

The chain recombines TRBV2 with TRBJ1-1; TRBD1 might be the D (5 bases). There are 13 residues in the CDR3. V lost 6 bases and J 2 bases, leaving 10 bases between the germline ends. Looked up from germline, CDR1 is SNHLY and CDR2 is FYNNEI. The CDR3, as DNA: TGTGCCAGCAGACCTCAGGGTAACACTGAAGCTTTCTTT. Translation: CASRPQGNTEAFF.

This clone was seen only a few times. CDR3: CASRSSAGGPFLFDEQFF. CDR3 DNA sequence: TGTGCCAGTAGGAGCTCAGCGGGAGGGCCTTTTCTCTTCGATGAGCAGTTCTTC. This chain joins TRBV19 and TRBJ2-1; TRBD2 matches at 10 bases. Germline V gene lookup returns CDR1 LNHDA and CDR2 SQIVND (reference sequence). The ends lost 6 bases at V and 8 bases at J; junction bases unmatched: 19. The CDR3 sequence is 18 residues long.

This chain links TRBV6-5 with TRBJ2-2; maybe TRBD1 (6 bases). V was clipped by 7 bases and J by 4 bases, with 13 bases between them. Per the germline V gene, CDR1 is MNHEY and CDR2 is SVGAGI. The CDR3 sequence is 14 residues long. The CDR3 DNA reads TGTGCCAGCATCACAGGGATTCCCACCGGGGAGCTGTTTTTT. Protein: CASITGIPTGELFF.

The V call is TRBV30, the J call TRBJ2-7; D is ambiguous. Germline V CDR1 and CDR2: GTSNPN, SVGIG (reference sequence). The CDR3 has 12 amino acids. Trimming cost V 3 bases and J 2 bases, with 8 bases left between them. The CDR3 DNA reads as TGTGCCTGGAGCCCGTTTACCTACGAGCAGTACTTC. Its translation: CAWSPFTYEQYF.

This clone was seen a single time. The chain uses TRBV9 and TRBJ2-3; 7 nucleotides align to TRBD1. This CDR3 is built from 15 residues. Germline V gives CDR1 SGDLS, CDR2 YYNGEE. V shed 5 bases and J 1 base; nucleotides not matched to a gene: 7. Here the CDR3 reads CASSAGQVRTDTQYF. CDR3 DNA: TGTGCCAGCAGTGCCGGACAGGTTCGCACAGATACGCAGTATTTT.

In this sample, this clone turned up once. This sequence joins TRBV28 and TRBJ2-3, with TRBD2 matching 9 bases. This CDR3 contains 16 residues. V was clipped by 1 base and J by 4 bases; unmatched bases: 6. Germline V gene lookup returns CDR1 MDHEN and CDR2 SYDVKM. Here the CDR3 DNA reads TGTGCCAGCAGTTTATCATGGGCGGGAGGGCCAGATACGCAGTATTTT. The encoded protein is CASSLSWAGGPDTQYF.

A single count supports this clone. V and J are TRBV18 and TRBJ2-1, with 9 bases matching TRBD1. This CDR3 is built from 15 residues. From germline, CDR1 is KGHSH and CDR2 LQKENI. After removal of 6 bases from V and 8 bases from J, the junction contained 11 bases not matched to a gene. CDR3 region: CASSLRQGESHEQFF. CDR3 sequence (DNA): TGTGCCAGCTCCCTCAGACAGGGGGAGTCCCATGAGCAGTTCTTC.

As for this clone: A read error may produce the germline difference seen at one junction end. The V gene is TRBV2, the J gene TRBJ2-5; D gene unclear. Germline assignment: CDR1 SNHLY and CDR2 FYNNEI. The CDR3 has 13 residues. CDR3 DNA: TGTGCCGGCAGACTGGGCCCCGTAGAGACCCAGTACTTC. Translation: CAGRLGPVETQYF.

The CDR3 here is CASSQAQLNTGELFF. The DNA of the CDR3 is TGTGCCAGCAGCCAAGCCCAGTTGAACACCGGGGAGCTGTTTTTT. This chain connects TRBV3-1 (or the pseudogene TRBV3-2) to TRBJ2-2; D is ambiguous. V lost 1 base, J lost 1 base, and 7 bases lay in between. The germline CDR1 and CDR2 sequences are LGHDT and YNNKEL (reference sequence). The CDR3 contains 15 residues.

The chain has TRBV11-1 and TRBJ2-3; D is ambiguous. V dropped 5 bases and J dropped 4 bases, with 7 bases sitting between them. The CDR3 contains 12 residues. CDR1 and CDR2 (germline): SGHAT, FQDESV (reference sequence). CDR3: CASSLSADTQYF. The DNA for the CDR3 is TGTGCCAGCAGCCTATCGGCAGATACGCAGTATTTT.

This clone was detected a few times. This sequence joins TRBV2 and TRBJ1-6, with a tentative D call TRBD1 (5 bases). CDR1 is SNHLY and CDR2 is FYNNEI in the germline V gene. V lost 8 bases and J 8 bases, leaving 13 bases between the germline ends. The CDR3 runs 13 residues. The CDR3 sequence is CASRQGGDSPLHF. In nucleotides, the CDR3 is TGTGCCAGCCGTCAGGGTGGCGATTCACCCCTCCACTTT.

V usage is TRBV5-1 and J usage is TRBJ2-5; 8 nucleotides match TRBD2. The V segment lost 4 bases and the J segment 4 bases; nucleotides outside the gene matches: 6. The germline gives CDR1 SGHRS, CDR2 YFSETQ. The CDR3 consists of 14 residues. This CDR3 reads CASSDTTSAETQYF. The CDR3 region has the DNA TGCGCCAGCAGCGACACGACTAGCGCAGAGACCCAGTACTTC. Together with reference TRBV5-1 and TRBJ2-5, the CDR3 gives the full variable domain: KAGVTQTPRYLIKTRGQQVTLSCSPISGHRSVSWYQQTPGQGLQFLFEYFSETQRNKGNFPGRFSGRQFSNSRSEMNVSTLELGDSALYLCASSDTTSAETQYFGPGTRLLVL.

The CDR3 loop reads CASSLQPQNYGYTF. Written as DNA, the CDR3 is TGTGCCAGCAGTCTACAGCCACAGAACTATGGCTACACCTTC. V gene TRBV6-5 combines with J gene TRBJ1-2; D not certain. The germline V and J ends were trimmed by 5 bases and 2 bases, with 12 bases remaining between them. This CDR3 comprises 14 residues. CDR1 and CDR2 (germline): MNHEY, SVGAGI.

This chain links TRBV7-9 with TRBJ2-3; TRBD2 is a possible D gene (6 bases). Germline CDR1 is SEHNR and CDR2 is FQNEAQ (reference sequence). V was pared by 6 bases and J by 12 bases, with 16 bases between. The CDR3 length is 12 residues. CDR3 protein: CASRVDLGLQYF. The CDR3 DNA is TGTGCCAGCAGAGTAGATCTAGGACTACAGTATTTT.

The gene calls are TRBV5-1 and TRBJ2-7; 10 nucleotides agree with TRBD2. The CDR3 extends over 14 amino acids. CDR1 and CDR2 from the germline V gene are SGHRS and YFSETQ. The junction had 4 bases not matched to a gene; V was cut back by 4 bases and J by 3 bases. The CDR3, as DNA: TGCGCCAGCAGCATCGGGACTAGCGTCTACGAGCAGTACTTC. Amino acid sequence: CASSIGTSVYEQYF.

The genes are TRBV6-5 and TRBJ2-4, with D perhaps matching TRBD2 (5 bases). The germline gives CDR1 MNHEY, CDR2 SVGAGI. The CDR3 has 14 residues. Trimming pared 10 bases from V and 2 bases from J, leaving 15 bases between. The CDR3: CATQRRGTKNIQYF. In DNA form, the CDR3 reads TGTGCCACCCAACGACGGGGAACCAAAAACATTCAGTACTTC.

The chain links TRBV27 to TRBJ1-6; 7 bases are a match to TRBD1. Germline CDR1 is MNHEY and CDR2 is SMNVEV (reference sequence). The junction had 5 bases not matched to a gene; V was cut back by 0 bases and J by 9 bases. This CDR3 has 15 amino acids. For the CDR3, the DNA is TGTGCCAGCAGTTTATCTGACAGGGTTGCTTCACCCCTCCACTTT. Protein: CASSLSDRVASPLHF.

The genes are TRBV6-5 and TRBJ2-7; 12 positions match TRBD2. Germline V gene data show CDR1 as MNHEY and CDR2 as SVGAGI. The CDR3 length is 15 residues. V was pared by 5 bases and J by 4 bases, with 6 bases of the junction left unmatched. CDR3 nucleotides: TGTGCCAGCAGTCAGCGACTAGCGGGGGCGTACGAGCAGTACTTC. It is translated as CASSQRLAGAYEQYF.

This clone has only one observation. This chain joins TRBV6-1 and TRBJ1-2; D is perhaps TRBD1 (6 bases). Trimming left V 1 base short and J 0 bases short, with 9 bases between. Germline-derived CDR1 and CDR2 are MNHNS and SASEGT. The CDR3 loop spans 15 amino acids. The CDR3 sequence: CASSEEAGANYGYTF. The CDR3 bases are TGTGCCAGCAGTGAAGAAGCAGGGGCTAACTATGGCTACACCTTC.

The chain is built from TRBV28 and TRBJ1-1, with TRBD1 identical over 8 bases. Germline values: CDR1 MDHEN, CDR2 SYDVKM. V was pared by 5 bases and J by 5 bases, with 7 bases of the junction left unmatched. This CDR3 is 14 amino acids long. The CDR3: CASSRGRGPTEAFF. DNA of the CDR3: TGTGCCAGCAGTCGGGGCAGGGGGCCGACTGAAGCTTTCTTT.

The V and J genes are TRBV5-1 and TRBJ2-5; 10 nucleotides line up with TRBD1. The V segment lost 3 bases and the J segment 4 bases; nucleotides outside the gene matches: 12. In germline, CDR1 is SGHRS, CDR2 YFSETQ. This CDR3 contains 17 residues. The CDR3 sequence: CASSSRPRTGGIETQYF. Here the CDR3 DNA reads TGCGCCAGCAGCTCCAGACCTCGGACAGGGGGTATAGAGACCCAGTACTTC. The full variable domain, completed using reference TRBV5-1 and TRBJ2-5, is KAGVTQTPRYLIKTRGQQVTLSCSPISGHRSVSWYQQTPGQGLQFLFEYFSETQRNKGNFPGRFSGRQFSNSRSEMNVSTLELGDSALYLCASSSRPRTGGIETQYFGPGTRLLVL.

The rearrangement uses TRBV27 and TRBJ2-5; D is unclear. V was trimmed by 5 bases and J by 4 bases, leaving 11 bases between them. The CDR3 is 13 residues long. Per germline, CDR1 MNHEY and CDR2 SMNVEV (reference sequence). CDR3 DNA: TGTGCCAGCAGTCCAAAGAACGGAGAGACCCAGTACTTC. It yields the protein CASSPKNGETQYF.